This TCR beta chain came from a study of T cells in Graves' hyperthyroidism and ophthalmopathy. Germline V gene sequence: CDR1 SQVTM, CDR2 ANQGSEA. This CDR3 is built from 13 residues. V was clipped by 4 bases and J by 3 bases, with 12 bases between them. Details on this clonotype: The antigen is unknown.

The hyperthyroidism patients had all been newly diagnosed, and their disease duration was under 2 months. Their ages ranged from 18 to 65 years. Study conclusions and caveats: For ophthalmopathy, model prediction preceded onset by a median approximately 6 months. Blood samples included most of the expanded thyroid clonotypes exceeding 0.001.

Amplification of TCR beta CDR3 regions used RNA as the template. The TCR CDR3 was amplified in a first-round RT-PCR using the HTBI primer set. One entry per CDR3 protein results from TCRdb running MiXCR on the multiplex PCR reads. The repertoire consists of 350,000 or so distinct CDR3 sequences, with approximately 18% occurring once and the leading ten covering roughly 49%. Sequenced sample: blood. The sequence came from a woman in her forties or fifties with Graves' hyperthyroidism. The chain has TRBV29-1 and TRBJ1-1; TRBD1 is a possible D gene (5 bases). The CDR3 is CSVVPRADTEAFF. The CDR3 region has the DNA TGCAGCGTTGTCCCCAGGGCCGACACTGAAGCTTTCTTT.